This TCR beta chain stems from a study of blood T cell repertoires in COVID-19. Here immunoSEQ multiplex PCR was the method, and the copy in TCRdb shows in-frame clones only, minus some. The table records some 250,000 clones, more than 75% of them present only once. Germline CDR1 SGHNT, CDR2 YYREEE (reference sequence). The CDR3 loop spans 15 amino acids. Trimming cost V 0 bases and J 4 bases; bases outside gene matches: 5. The V and J genes are TRBV5-4 and TRBJ1-1; TRBD1 agrees at 8 bases. Sequenced sample: PBMCs or T cells enriched from blood (not recorded which). The receptor was derived from a man between 18 and 29 years old who had recovered from COVID-19. The CDR3 loop is CASSLAGTGGTEAFF. The CDR3 DNA sequence: TGTGCCAGCAGCTTGGCTGGTACAGGGGGCACTGAAGCTTTCTTT.